A single TCR beta chain is shown here with its context. The antigen this receptor binds is unknown. No much larger clone is present one base from it, and per-base qualities are unavailable. This record belongs to a study of T cell responses to AZD1222 COVID-19 vaccine (dated by TCRdb to 2020 to 2023). As for the study more broadly: A total of 230 or so trial participants underwent TCR sequencing, of whom 200 to 220 received two doses of AZD1222 and about 25 received two doses of the MenACWY control vaccine. Enrollment into the trials was organized by age into subgroups of 18-55, 56-69 and 70-plus years, and those subgroups contained approximately 160, 26 and 62 TCR-sequenced participants, respectively. Beyond this particular receptor, the publication reports: Conclusions about previously exposed vaccinees were limited because only six AZD1222 recipients were SARS-CoV-2 seropositive at baseline. Nearly half of unique spike-specific TCRs reportedly recognized epitopes outside regions mutated in the B.1.351 and B.1.1.7 variants. Spike-specific TCR breadth and depth rose significantly after two AZD1222 doses compared with day 0 and with MenACWY recipients. The 56-69-year group was small, and its depth increase did not reach significance, likely because of low power. Because no samples from the day 14 peak response were available, repertoires could be characterized only after the peak T cell response. The vaccine-associated CD4 TCRs covered the entire spike protein, and the dominant responses fell in regions 160-218 and 743-854. Participants were mostly white British, with more females than males. The authors suggested clonal diversity may have been underestimated.

Per the publication, the time point label means: about 28 days (+/-7) after the second vaccine dose. AZD1222 recipients with second doses at about 4 weeks or about 12 weeks were pooled, because spike-specific TCR depth and breadth did not differ between schedules. Vaccinee samples were obtained from the UK trials COV001 and COV002, which included a single-blind randomized controlled phase 2/3 trial of AZD1222 (ChAdOx1 nCoV-19) in healthy adults. For TCRbeta chain sequencing, PBMC samples were collected from trial participants at day 0 and at day 28 after the second dose. The CDR3 regions of human TCRbeta chains were analyzed by immunosequencing. The authors' pipeline ran thus. Repertoire TCRs were matched against a reference library of SARS-CoV-2-specific TCRs generated with the MIRA antigen-specificity platform. Breadth was defined as the fraction of unique TCRs that were SARS-CoV-2-associated, and depth was defined as the fraction of total T cells that were SARS-CoV-2-associated. Each spike-specific TCR was assigned to its reactive spike region and to a CD4 or CD8 class using the MIRA data. Log10-transformed breadth and depth values were compared by one-way ANOVA with Sidak's multiple comparisons tests. The source is immuneACCESS, and TCRdb retained only in-frame sequences with V and J called. Part of the clones is not carried over; for the studies checked, unresolved V genes explain less than half of this, and the remainder is unexplained. That table is the source of V, J and clone size, and D and trimming were worked out from the DNA. In all, the sample holds some 180,000 clones, and just over 90% of those were seen once. Less than 2% of the sample comes from the top ten.

From the cysteine through the phenylalanine, the CDR3 covers 14 amino acids. Only CDR3 DNA is held: 42 bases, read in frame from base 1. CDR1 and CDR2, per the germline V gene (reference sequence), are GTSNPN and SVGIG. Trimming costs V 2 bases and J 8 bases, and their ends lie 13 bases apart. The V and J genes are TRBV30 and TRBJ1-6; a tentative D match to TRBD1 spans 5 bases. The clonotype comes from an adult who received the AZD1222 COVID-19 vaccine. The sample in question was peripheral blood, obtained 28 days after the second AZD1222 dose. The nucleotide sequence reads TGTGCCTGGAGTACTGGGGCGGGGGATTCACCCCTCCACTTT. It codes for CAWSTGAGDSPLHF.